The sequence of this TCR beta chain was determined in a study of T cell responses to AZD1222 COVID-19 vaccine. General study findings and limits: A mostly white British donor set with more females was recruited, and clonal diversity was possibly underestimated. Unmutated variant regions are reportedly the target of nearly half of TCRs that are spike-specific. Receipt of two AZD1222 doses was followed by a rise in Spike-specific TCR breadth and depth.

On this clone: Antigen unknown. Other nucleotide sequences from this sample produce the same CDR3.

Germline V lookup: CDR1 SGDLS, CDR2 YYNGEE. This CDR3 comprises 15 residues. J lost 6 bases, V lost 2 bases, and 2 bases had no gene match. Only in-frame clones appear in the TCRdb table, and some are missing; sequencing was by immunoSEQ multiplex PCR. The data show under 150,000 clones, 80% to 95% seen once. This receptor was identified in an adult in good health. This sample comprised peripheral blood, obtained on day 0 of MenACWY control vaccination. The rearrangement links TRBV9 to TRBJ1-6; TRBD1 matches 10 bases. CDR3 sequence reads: CASSVGQGGNSPLHF. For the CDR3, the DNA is TGTGCCAGCAGCGTTGGACAGGGGGGTAATTCACCCCTCCACTTT.